This T cell receptor (beta chain) was sequenced during a study of T cell responses to AZD1222 COVID-19 vaccine. Repertoires were generated with immunoSEQ multiplex PCR, while TCRdb's copy carries only in-frame clones and drops some. The sample lists approximately 84,000 clones, about four fifths seen once, with about 1.3% in the top ten. The receptor was isolated from an adult who received the AZD1222 COVID-19 vaccine. Sequencing was performed on peripheral blood, taken 28 days after the second AZD1222 dose.

DNA of the CDR3: TGTGCCAGCAGCGATAGCGGGTACGAGCAGTACTTC. Its translation is CASSDSGYEQYF. The chain carries TRBV4-2 and TRBJ2-7, with 7 bases lining up with TRBD2. The ends lost 5 bases at V and 4 bases at J; junction bases unmatched: 2. The CDR3 runs 12 residues. CDR1 LGHNA and CDR2 YNFKEQ come from the germline V gene.